One and the same sample provided the 7 T cell receptor beta chains below, sequenced in a study of blood T cell repertoires in COVID-19. TCRdb keeps only in-frame clones here, not all; method: immunoSEQ multiplex PCR. Of fewer than 500,000 clones in the sample, 87% were seen once. Specimen: PBMCs or T cells enriched from blood (not recorded which). The receptors here all came from a woman aged 18-30 years who had recovered from COVID-19.

This clone was detected a few times. V usage is TRBV9 and J usage is TRBJ1-1; possible D gene TRBD1, 6 bases. Deletions cut 4 bases from V and 0 bases from J, with 13 bases between. The CDR3 has 15 amino acids. Germline CDR1 and CDR2: SGDLS and YYNGEE. CDR3 loop: CASSTRTEMNTEAFF. The CDR3 DNA reads as TGTGCCAGCAGCACCCGGACAGAGATGAACACTGAAGCTTTCTTT.

The CDR3 protein is CASSREYRGEQFF. The CDR3 nucleotides are TGTGCCAGTAGTAGGGAATATAGGGGAGAGCAGTTCTTC. V and J are TRBV19 and TRBJ2-1, with D perhaps matching TRBD1 (5 bases). CDR1 and CDR2 from the germline V gene are LNHDA and SQIVND (reference sequence). The CDR3 length is 13 residues. V lost 4 bases, J lost 10 bases, and 14 bases lay in between.

The rearrangement uses TRBV15 and TRBJ2-1; possibly TRBD2 for D (5 bases). This CDR3 spans 13 amino acids. Germline CDR1 reads LNHNV; CDR2 reads YYDKDF (reference sequence). Trimming shortened V by 0 bases and J by 12 bases, and 12 bases separated the two germline ends. CDR3 nucleotide sequence: TGTGCCACCAGCAGAGAAGGTGGCCGGGGGCAGTTCTTC. Translated, it gives CATSREGGRGQFF.

The V gene is TRBV4-1, the J gene TRBJ1-2; a possible D gene is TRBD1 (5 bases). V lost 1 base and J 8 bases, leaving 14 bases between the germline ends. Per germline, CDR1 MGHRA and CDR2 YSYEKL. This CDR3 has 14 amino acids. The CDR3 sequence is CASSQGGGEEGYTF. The CDR3 bases are TGCGCCAGCAGCCAAGGGGGGGGAGAGGAAGGCTACACCTTC.

The rearrangement joins TRBV7-2 to TRBJ2-1; TRBD1 matches at 7 bases. V lost 2 bases, J lost 0 bases, and 4 bases stayed unmatched. Germline V gives CDR1 SGHTA, CDR2 FQGNSA. The CDR3 sequence is 16 residues long. CDR3: CASSLIPGGSYNEQFF. CDR3 DNA: TGTGCCAGCAGCTTAATTCCAGGGGGCTCCTACAATGAGCAGTTCTTC.

V is TRBV9 and J is TRBJ2-1; the match to TRBD1 covers 11 bases. Trimming took 3 bases from V and 8 from J; bases not matched to a gene: 4. This CDR3 contains 14 residues. The germline gives CDR1 SGDLS, CDR2 YYNGEE. CDR3 in DNA: TGTGCCAGCAGCGCCGGACAGGGGGCATATGAGCAGTTCTTC. Translation gives CASSAGQGAYEQFF.

The chain recombines TRBV4-1 with TRBJ2-6; no reliable D call. The CDR3 runs to 17 residues. Trimming cost V 1 base and J 0 bases, with 10 bases left between them. Germline CDR1 reads MGHRA; CDR2 reads YSYEKL. The CDR3 spells CASSQAQAFSGANVLTF. The CDR3 DNA is TGCGCCAGCAGCCAAGCTCAGGCGTTCTCTGGGGCCAACGTCCTGACTTTC.